This TCR beta chain was captured in a study of beta chain features in type 1 diabetes. Study-level points and caveats: Equally in patients and controls, PCR might preferentially amplify shorter templates. There were fewer insertions and more deletions at the VDJ junctions of type 1 diabetes patients.

The study reverse transcribed the entire isolated RNA, so it sequenced expressed TCRB transcripts. Profiled with immunoSEQ multiplex PCR; TCRdb holds only in-frame clones, not every one. The sample contains fewer than 400,000 clones, less than 10% of which appear only once. Sorting with CD45RO/CCR7/CD25/CD127/CD95/CD27 yielded naive, central memory, regulatory and stem-like memory CD4+ cells. V was shortened by 1 base and J by 3 bases, with 13 bases between the two germline ends. The CDR3 extends over 16 amino acids. Germline values: CDR1 SGHTA, CDR2 FQGNSA. About this clone: What it binds is not known.

This chain links TRBV7-2 with TRBJ1-5, with D unclear. This receptor was identified in a woman younger than 30 in good health. The sample consisted of central memory CD4+ T cells from blood. This chain's CDR3 is CASSLGSFLDNQPQHF. CDR3 nucleotides: TGTGCCAGCAGCTTAGGCAGCTTTTTGGACAATCAGCCCCAGCATTTT.